The 21 T cell receptor beta chains in this list originate from one sample, sequenced in a study of T cell responses to AZD1222 COVID-19 vaccine. Libraries were prepared by immunoSEQ multiplex PCR; TCRdb keeps only in-frame clonotypes and omits some of them. The top ten clones hold approximately 1.4% of a sample with around 130,000 clones, approximately 90% of them seen once. The sample was peripheral blood, taken on day 0 of AZD1222 vaccination. The receptors come from an adult in good health.

V gene TRBV7-9 combines with J gene TRBJ2-1, with D perhaps given as TRBD1 or TRBD2 (6 bases each). Trimming shortened V by 0 bases and J by 6 bases, and 12 bases separated the two germline ends. Germline V gene lookup returns CDR1 SEHNR and CDR2 FQNEAQ (reference sequence). This CDR3 is 15 amino acids long. The CDR3 spells CASSLALGGPNEQFF. The CDR3 nucleotides read TGTGCCAGCAGCTTAGCGCTTGGGGGGCCCAATGAGCAGTTCTTC. The variable domain in full, with the rest retrieved from reference TRBV7-9 and TRBJ2-1, is DTGVSQNPRHKITKRGQNVTFRCDPISEHNRLYWYRQTLGQGPEFLTYFQNEAQLEKSRLLSDRFSAERPKGSFSTLEIQRTEQGDSAMYLCASSLALGGPNEQFFGPGTRLTVL.

In this sample, this clone turned up once. This chain uses TRBV6-1 with TRBJ1-3; no firm D call. V shed 3 bases and J shed 0 bases, with 12 bases lying between them. The CDR3 totals 16 residues. Germline CDR1 and CDR2: MNHNS and SASEGT. For the CDR3, the DNA is TGTGCCAGCAGTGAGGGAACGGTCCCCTCTGGAAACACCATATATTTT. This codes for CASSEGTVPSGNTIYF.

This clone turned up a few times. This chain uses TRBV7-3 with TRBJ1-1; the D is unclear. The CDR3 totals 13 residues. Germline loops: CDR1 SGHTA, CDR2 FQGTGA. Trimming shortened V by 4 bases and J by 5 bases, and 11 bases separated the two germline ends. CDR3 in DNA: TGTGCCAGCAGCTCCGGCCTCGGGACTGAAGCTTTCTTT. Its protein is CASSSGLGTEAFF.

The genes are TRBV7-8 and TRBJ1-5; D is undetermined. Germline assignment: CDR1 SGHVS and CDR2 FQNEAQ. The CDR3 covers 17 residues. The V end lost 0 bases, the J end lost 4 bases, and 16 bases lay between the germline ends. This CDR3 is CASSLAFKGLGNQPQHF. DNA for the CDR3: TGTGCCAGCAGCTTAGCTTTTAAGGGTCTCGGAAATCAGCCCCAGCATTTT. The full variable domain, its missing parts supplied by reference TRBV7-8 and TRBJ1-5, is GAGVSQSPRYKVAKRGQDVALRCDPISGHVSLFWYQQALGQGPEFLTYFQNEAQLDKSGLPSDRFFAERPEGSVSTLKIQRTQQEDSAVYLCASSLAFKGLGNQPQHFGDGTRLSIL.

The genes are TRBV27 and TRBJ1-1; D call uncertain. The CDR3 spans 14 residues. V was shortened by 6 bases and J by 0 bases, with 11 bases between the two germline ends. Germline V CDR1 and CDR2: MNHEY, SMNVEV (reference sequence). CDR3 bases: TGTGCCAGCAGACCAACGGGTTTGAACACTGAAGCTTTCTTT. As protein: CASRPTGLNTEAFF.

This clone has a single count. The J gene is TRBJ1-3, the V gene TRBV5-1; TRBD1 is a possible D gene (5 bases). Trimming cost V 5 bases and J 0 bases, with 12 bases left between them. CDR3 size: 15 residues. Germline V lookup: CDR1 SGHRS, CDR2 YFSETQ. CDR3 loop: CASSRDSGSGNTIYF. The CDR3 DNA sequence: TGCGCCAGCAGTCGAGACAGCGGCTCTGGAAACACCATATATTTT. The whole variable domain, filled in from reference TRBV5-1 and TRBJ1-3, reads KAGVTQTPRYLIKTRGQQVTLSCSPISGHRSVSWYQQTPGQGLQFLFEYFSETQRNKGNFPGRFSGRQFSNSRSEMNVSTLELGDSALYLCASSRDSGSGNTIYFGEGSWLTVV.

The rearrangement uses TRBV12-1 and TRBJ2-3; TRBD2, the table's D call, was not compared with the DNA. TRBV12-1 is designated a pseudogene. The CDR3 extends over 16 amino acids. The CDR3 sequence: CASSPPPSGGTHTQYF. DNA of the CDR3: TGTGCCAGCAGCCCCCCCCCTAGCGGGGGAACCCATACGCAGTATTTT.

CDR3 DNA sequence: TGCGCCAGCAGCCAAGCGAGGATCAATGACGAGCAGTACTTC. This gives the protein CASSQARINDEQYF. This chain links TRBV4-3 with TRBJ2-7, with D uncertain. V was shortened by 1 base and J by 5 bases, with 12 bases between the two germline ends. Germline V gene sequence: CDR1 LGHNA, CDR2 YSLEER. CDR3 length equals 14 residues.

This clone is a singleton in its sample. The chain carries TRBV19 and TRBJ1-1; D perhaps matches TRBD1 (6 bases). Trimming stripped 3 bases from V and 2 bases from J, with 16 bases between. This CDR3 has 16 residues. CDR1 and CDR2 from the germline V gene are LNHDA and SQIVND (reference sequence). CDR3: CASSIGSGTPNTEAFF. The CDR3 nucleotides are TGTGCCAGTAGTATTGGTTCCGGGACACCCAACACTGAAGCTTTCTTT.

V and J are TRBV2 and TRBJ2-2, with D uncertain. The germline V and J ends were trimmed by 4 bases and 3 bases, with 6 bases remaining between them. Germline V gene lookup returns CDR1 SNHLY and CDR2 FYNNEI. The CDR3 length is 13 residues. The CDR3 is CASSVRDTGELFF. In DNA form, the CDR3 reads TGTGCCAGCAGTGTAAGAGACACCGGGGAGCTGTTTTTT.

This clone occurred once. J is TRBJ2-7 and V is TRBV29-1; unclear D gene. CDR3 length: 12 residues. V was cut by 4 bases and J by 3 bases, with 10 bases left in between. From germline, CDR1 is SQVTM and CDR2 ANQGSEA. CDR3 residues: CSVVVTGYEQYF. In DNA form, the CDR3 reads TGCAGCGTTGTCGTGACTGGCTACGAGCAGTACTTC.

The CDR3 region has the DNA TGTGCCACCAGCAGGCCGACATCGAGCTCCTACGAGCAGTACTTC. The encoded protein is CATSRPTSSSYEQYF. The chain couples TRBV15 to TRBJ2-7; D ambiguous. Trimming pared 3 bases from V and 0 bases from J, leaving 12 bases between. CDR3 length: 15 residues. Germline CDR1 LNHNV, CDR2 YYDKDF (reference sequence).

The CDR3 region is CASRPGGVNTEAFF. CDR3 in DNA: TGTGCCAGCAGGCCGGGGGGGGTGAACACTGAAGCTTTCTTT. This chain joins TRBV2 and TRBJ1-1; D might be TRBD1 (5 bases). The CDR3 runs 14 residues. Looked up from germline, CDR1 is SNHLY and CDR2 is FYNNEI. V was trimmed by 6 bases and J by 0 bases, leaving 11 bases between them.

Concerning this clone itself: The sample holds other DNA sequences that translate to the same CDR3. The chain couples TRBV9 to TRBJ2-5; D gene uncertain. The germline V gene encodes CDR1 SGDLS and CDR2 YYNGEE. The CDR3 extends over 13 amino acids. V was pared by 0 bases and J by 1 base, with 4 bases between. CDR3 in amino acids: CASSVALQETQYF. CDR3 in DNA: TGTGCCAGCAGCGTAGCCCTCCAAGAGACCCAGTACTTC.

The chain recombines TRBV6-2 or TRBV6-3 with TRBJ2-7; TRBD2 might be the D (7 bases). This CDR3 is 16 amino acids long. The V end was cut by 0 bases, the J end by 2 bases, with 14 bases between. Germline CDR1 and CDR2: MNHEY and SVGEGT. Here the CDR3 reads CASSYSPTGGPYEQYF. The CDR3 region has the DNA TGTGCCAGCAGTTACTCGCCCACGGGGGGCCCCTACGAGCAGTACTTC.

The chain employs TRBV5-5 and TRBJ1-1, with D unclear. CDR1 SGHKS and CDR2 YYEKEE come from the germline V gene (reference sequence). The V end lost 2 bases, the J end lost 1 base, and 9 bases lay between the germline ends. The CDR3 is 14 residues long. In nucleotides, the CDR3 is TGTGCCAGCAGCTTCCAGAGAACGAACACTGAAGCTTTCTTT. Residues: CASSFQRTNTEAFF. Complete variable domain (other parts from reference TRBV5-5 and TRBJ1-1): DAGVTQSPTHLIKTRGQQVTLRCSPISGHKSVSWYQQVLGQGPQFIFQYYEKEERGRGNFPDRFSARQFPNYSSELNVNALLLGDSALYLCASSFQRTNTEAFFGQGTRLTVV.

The chain couples TRBV5-5 to TRBJ1-2; no clear D gene. CDR1 SGHKS and CDR2 YYEKEE come from the germline V gene (reference sequence). This CDR3 spans 12 amino acids. V was cut by 4 bases and J by 4 bases, with 8 bases left in between. The chain's CDR3 is CASSVTFYGYTF. The CDR3 DNA reads as TGTGCCAGCAGCGTAACATTCTATGGCTACACCTTC.

The chain has TRBV19 and TRBJ1-6, with D perhaps TRBD1 (5 bases). Germline V CDR1 and CDR2: LNHDA, SQIVND (reference sequence). V lost 6 bases and J 6 bases, leaving 6 bases between the germline ends. This CDR3 has 12 residues. CDR3 loop: CASRQGNSPLHF. CDR3 nucleotide sequence: TGTGCCAGTAGGCAGGGTAATTCACCCCTCCACTTT.

The genes are TRBV3-1 (or the pseudogene TRBV3-2) and TRBJ1-1; TRBD1 matches at 7 bases. V lost 4 bases and J lost 2; bases outside the gene matches: 7. There are 15 residues in the CDR3. Germline values: CDR1 LGHDT, CDR2 YNNKEL (reference sequence). In DNA form, the CDR3 reads TGTGCCAGCAGCCCCACAGGGGCTACCAACACTGAAGCTTTCTTT. Protein sequence: CASSPTGATNTEAFF.

The chain's CDR3 is CAWSVSLSYNEQFF. Here the CDR3 DNA reads TGTGCCTGGAGTGTGTCCCTCTCCTACAATGAGCAGTTCTTC. V and J are TRBV30 and TRBJ2-1; D is unresolved. The germline CDR1 and CDR2 sequences are GTSNPN and SVGIG (reference sequence). V was pared by 0 bases and J by 0 bases, with 6 bases between. The CDR3 extends over 14 amino acids.

This clone came up once. The V call is TRBV5-4, the J call TRBJ1-6; D is possibly TRBD1 (5 bases). This CDR3 spans 15 amino acids. CDR1 is SGHNT, CDR2 YYREEE, per germline (reference sequence). Trimming left V 3 bases short and J 2 bases short, with 9 bases between. CDR3 sequence reads: CASSSQGAYNSPLHF. Here the CDR3 DNA reads TGTGCCAGCAGCTCCCAGGGTGCCTATAATTCACCCCTCCACTTT.